This TCR beta chain was profiled in a study of PD-1 and CTLA-4 blockade in melanoma. The table lists this clone with a count of one. Assay: immunoSEQ multiplex PCR; the TCRdb copy retains only in-frame clones and omits some. This table has about 28,000 clones, approximately 89% appearing once. Germline values: CDR1 MNHEY, CDR2 SMNVEV (reference sequence). With 0 bases removed from V and 1 base from J, the gap between germline ends came to 17 bases. This CDR3 has 18 residues. This TCR was recovered from a human donor with melanoma. The V and J genes are TRBV27 and TRBJ2-3, with a possible D match to TRBD2 (5 bases). The sequencing used CD8+ T cells from peripheral blood, collected from a patient given anti-PD-1 treatment. The CDR3 sequence: CASSLSTVGLIRTDTQYF. The CDR3 DNA follows: TGTGCCAGCAGTTTATCTACCGTAGGACTCATTCGCACAGATACGCAGTATTTT.